Each of the 7 T cell receptor beta chains below was sequenced from the same sample in a study of patients and donors after allogeneic stem cell transplantation. TCRdb re-called the RT-PCR reads with MiXCR, one entry per CDR3 protein. In the table there are about 70,000 distinct CDR3 sequences, 26% of which are singletons. Sequences were obtained from blood, either unsorted or a sorted T cell fraction (not recorded which). Receptors were obtained from a human donor who was either an allogeneic HSCT recipient or a stem cell or donor lymphocyte infusion donor (not recorded which). It is not recorded whose cells these are; they may come from a transplant donor.

The chain carries TRBV20-1 and TRBJ1-3, with 8 bases matching TRBD1. The CDR3 is 16 amino acids. With V trimmed by 5 bases and J by 0 bases, 9 bases remained unmatched. In germline, CDR1 is DFQATT, CDR2 SNEGSKA (reference sequence). CDR3 loop: CSAFFQGAPSGNTIYF. The CDR3 DNA is TGCAGTGCTTTTTTTCAGGGGGCGCCCTCTGGAAACACCATATATTTT.

This chain connects TRBV3-1 to TRBJ1-1; tentatively, D is TRBD1 (6 bases). With 1 base removed from V and 8 bases from J, the gap between germline ends came to 14 bases. The CDR3 contains 14 residues. Germline CDR1 LGHDT, CDR2 YNNKEL (reference sequence). The CDR3 spells CASSQGVTGKEAFF. The CDR3 DNA sequence: TGTGCCAGCAGCCAAGGAGTCACAGGGAAGGAAGCTTTCTTT.

This sequence joins TRBV3-1 and TRBJ2-7; D may be TRBD1 (6 bases). Germline V lookup: CDR1 LGHDT, CDR2 YNNKEL (reference sequence). The CDR3 is 15 amino acids. V was clipped by 1 base and J by 3 bases, with 13 bases between them. The CDR3, as DNA: TGTGCCAGCAGCCAAGCCGGACAGCGGAGCTACGAGCAGTACTTC. Protein product: CASSQAGQRSYEQYF.

This clonotype was observed many times. The genes are TRBV28 and TRBJ2-7; D gene ambiguous. Trimming removed 10 bases from V and 2 bases from J, with 15 bases in between. Germline V gene sequence: CDR1 MDHEN, CDR2 SYDVKM. This CDR3 is 13 amino acids long. CDR3 in amino acids: CATMIGWTYEQYF. The CDR3 nucleotides read TGTGCCACCATGATCGGGTGGACCTACGAGCAGTACTTC.

This clonotype was counted many times. The chain joins TRBV20-1 to TRBJ1-5; D is uncertain. Trimming stripped 1 base from V and 7 bases from J, with 20 bases between. Germline V gives CDR1 DFQATT, CDR2 SNEGSKA (reference sequence). The CDR3 has 16 amino acids. The CDR3 here is CSARGVNNALRQPQHF. As DNA, the CDR3 is TGCAGTGCTAGAGGAGTGAATAACGCCCTCAGGCAGCCCCAGCATTTT.

J is TRBJ1-6 and V is TRBV10-3; D might be TRBD1 (6 bases). The CDR3 has 13 amino acids. The germline CDR1 and CDR2 sequences are ENHRY and SYGVKD. With 4 bases removed from V and 15 bases from J, the gap between germline ends came to 16 bases. The CDR3 DNA reads as TGTGCCATCAGTGCGGACAGCCTTTCCTACCTCCACTTT. Amino acid sequence: CAISADSLSYLHF.

V is TRBV10-3 and J is TRBJ1-1; possible D gene TRBD1, 5 bases. The CDR3 has 13 residues. Germline V gives CDR1 ENHRY, CDR2 SYGVKD. The germline V and J ends were trimmed by 6 bases and 0 bases, with 8 bases remaining between them. CDR3 sequence: CAIRETVNTEAFF. In nucleotides, the CDR3 is TGTGCCATCAGAGAGACAGTGAACACTGAAGCTTTCTTT.